This TCR beta chain was identified in a study of T cell responses to AZD1222 COVID-19 vaccine. In the case of this clone: The antigen is undetermined.

Study outcomes and limitations: Spike-specific TCR breadth and depth were elevated following two AZD1222 doses.

Generated by immunoSEQ multiplex PCR, the TCRdb table keeps only in-frame clones and is missing some. This sample has 100,000 to 150,000 clones, with more than 75% found just once. This CDR3 is 16 amino acids long. Germline V gives CDR1 KGHSH, CDR2 LQKENI. Trimming stripped 0 bases from V and 2 bases from J, with 13 bases between. The input for sequencing was peripheral blood, taken 28 days after the second AZD1222 dose. The V call is TRBV18, the J call TRBJ1-1, with a weak D call TRBD1 (5 bases). The TCR comes from an adult who received the AZD1222 COVID-19 vaccine. The CDR3 sequence: CASSPPSRRANTEAFF. CDR3 coding DNA: TGTGCCAGCTCACCACCGTCCCGCAGGGCAAACACTGAAGCTTTCTTT.